The table lists the clone carrying this T cell receptor beta chain with many counts. The source of the sample is a study of regulatory T cells in long-lasting Graves disease. CDR3 regions were amplified by Arm-PCR using iRepertoire HTBI primers to build TCR beta libraries. TCRdb re-called the multiplex PCR reads with MiXCR, one entry per CDR3 protein. The table lists about 430,000 distinct CDR3 sequences, approximately 16% of them singletons. Described time point: newly diagnosed GD, antithyroid drugs for less than 3 months. Following extraction of RNA from PBMCs, that RNA was used to make the TCR library. The CDR3 contains 14 residues. Trimming removed 1 base at V and 5 bases at J, with 9 bases between. In germline, CDR1 is MNHEY, CDR2 SVGAGI. This sample also appeared in a second study, on T cells in Graves' hyperthyroidism and ophthalmopathy. Per that study: Carried out on the TCR CDR3, a first-round RT-PCR used the HTBI primer set.

The chain uses TRBV6-5 and TRBJ1-5; D is possibly TRBD1 (5 bases). This clonotype originated in a woman aged 40 to 55 with Graves disease. Source: peripheral blood mononuclear cells (PBMCs), taken at new diagnosis, from a patient treated with antithyroid drugs. DNA of the CDR3: TGTGCCAGCAGTTACTTCGGGGCGTATCAGCCCCAGCATTTT. It yields the protein CASSYFGAYQPQHF.